Given below is one T cell receptor (beta chain) in context. Its target is unknown. The sample originates from a study of cytomegalovirus exposure and HLA in healthy donors. Study-level results: A few chains tied to CMV proved CMV antigen-specific in vitro.

Use of 60 Vbeta and 13 Jbeta primers characterized the PCR. Original methodology: Later, roughly 77 million unique TCR beta chains were counted in an analysis, and around 11 million of them were shared. The repertoire was sequenced with immunoSEQ multiplex PCR; TCRdb's copy has only in-frame clones and lacks some. The V and J calls and clone size were taken over from that table, and D and trimming were inferred from the DNA. In the table there are about 150,000 clones, roughly four fifths of which are singletons. The receptor comes from a man between 18 and 29 years old in good health and CMV-seronegative. Sequences were obtained from PBMCs.

CDR3 sequence reads: CATSRAQGWNSPLHF. DNA of the CDR3: TGTGCCACCAGCAGAGCCCAGGGCTGGAATTCACCCCTCCACTTT. The chain combines TRBV15 with TRBJ1-6; D might be TRBD1 (5 bases). The V and J ends lost 1 base and 7 bases respectively, with 11 bases between them. In germline, CDR1 is LNHNV, CDR2 YYDKDF (reference sequence). The CDR3 is 15 residues long.